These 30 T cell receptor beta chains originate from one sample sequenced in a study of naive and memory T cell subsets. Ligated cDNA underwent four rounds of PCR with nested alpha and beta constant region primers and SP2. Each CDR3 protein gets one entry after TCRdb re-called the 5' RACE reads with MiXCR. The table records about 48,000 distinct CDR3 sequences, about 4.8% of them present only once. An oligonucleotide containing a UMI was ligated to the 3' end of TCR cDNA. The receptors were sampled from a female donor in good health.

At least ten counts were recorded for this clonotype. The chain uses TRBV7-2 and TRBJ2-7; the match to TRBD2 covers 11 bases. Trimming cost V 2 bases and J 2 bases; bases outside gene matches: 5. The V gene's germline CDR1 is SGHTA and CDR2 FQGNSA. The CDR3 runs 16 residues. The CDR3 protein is CASSLLAGGVTYEQYF. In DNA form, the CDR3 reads TGTGCCAGCAGCTTACTAGCGGGAGGAGTCACCTACGAGCAGTACTTC.

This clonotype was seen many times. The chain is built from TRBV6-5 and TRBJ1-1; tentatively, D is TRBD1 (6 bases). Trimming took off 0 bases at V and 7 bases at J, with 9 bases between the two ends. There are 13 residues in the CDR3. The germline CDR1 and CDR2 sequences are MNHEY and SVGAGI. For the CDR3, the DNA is TGTGCCAGCAGTTACTCGGGGGCGCATGAAGCTTTCTTT. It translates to CASSYSGAHEAFF.

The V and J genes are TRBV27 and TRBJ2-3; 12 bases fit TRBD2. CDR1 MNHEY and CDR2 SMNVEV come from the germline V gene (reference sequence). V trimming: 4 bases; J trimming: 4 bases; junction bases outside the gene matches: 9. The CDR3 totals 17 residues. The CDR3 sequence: CASSWTRTSGNSDTQYF. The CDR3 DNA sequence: TGTGCCAGCAGTTGGACAAGGACTAGCGGGAATTCAGATACGCAGTATTTT.

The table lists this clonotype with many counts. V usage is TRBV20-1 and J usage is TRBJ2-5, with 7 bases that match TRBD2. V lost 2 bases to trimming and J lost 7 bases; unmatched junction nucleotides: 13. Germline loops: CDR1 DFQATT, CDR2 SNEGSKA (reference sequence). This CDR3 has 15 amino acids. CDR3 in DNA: TGCAGTGCTAGACTAGCGGAGGGCCAGCCGGGGACCCAGTACTTC. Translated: CSARLAEGQPGTQYF.

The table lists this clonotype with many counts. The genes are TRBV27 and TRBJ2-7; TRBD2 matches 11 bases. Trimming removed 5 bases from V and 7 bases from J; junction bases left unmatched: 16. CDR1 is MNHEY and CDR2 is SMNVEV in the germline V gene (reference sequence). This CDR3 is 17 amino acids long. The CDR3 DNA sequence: TGTGCCAGCAGTCCAACGCCGGGACTAGCGGCGAGTCGAGAGCAGTACTTC. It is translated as CASSPTPGLAASREQYF.

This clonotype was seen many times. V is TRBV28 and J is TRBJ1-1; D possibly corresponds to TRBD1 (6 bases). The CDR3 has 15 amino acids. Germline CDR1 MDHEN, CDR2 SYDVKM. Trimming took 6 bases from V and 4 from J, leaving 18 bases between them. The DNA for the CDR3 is TGTGCCAGCAGCCGAGACCCGGGGGCGACCACTGAAGCTTTCTTT. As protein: CASSRDPGATTEAFF.

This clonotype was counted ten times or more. CDR3 DNA sequence: TGTGCCAGCAGATCCCCTTATGGGGGGACTACAGGCACAGATACGCAGTATTTT. Its protein is CASRSPYGGTTGTDTQYF. The chain carries TRBV6-5 and TRBJ2-3; 7 nucleotides match TRBD2. V lost 6 bases and J lost 1; bases outside the gene matches: 16. This CDR3 is 18 amino acids long. The germline CDR1 and CDR2 sequences are MNHEY and SVGAGI.

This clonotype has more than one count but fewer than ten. The CDR3 DNA reads as TGTGCCAGCAGCTCTGGACAGAGCTATGGCTACACCTTC. Its translation is CASSSGQSYGYTF. The chain links TRBV5-4 to TRBJ1-2; the D gene is possibly TRBD1 (6 bases). CDR1 and CDR2 (germline): SGHNT, YYREEE (reference sequence). The CDR3 length is 13 residues. Trimming pared 3 bases from V and 4 bases from J, leaving 10 bases between.

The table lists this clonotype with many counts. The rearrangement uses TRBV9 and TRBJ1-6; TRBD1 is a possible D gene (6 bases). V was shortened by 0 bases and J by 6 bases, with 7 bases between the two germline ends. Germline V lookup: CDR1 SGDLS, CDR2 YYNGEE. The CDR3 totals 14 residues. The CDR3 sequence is CASSVGTANSPLHF. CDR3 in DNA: TGTGCCAGCAGCGTAGGGACAGCTAATTCACCCCTCCACTTT.

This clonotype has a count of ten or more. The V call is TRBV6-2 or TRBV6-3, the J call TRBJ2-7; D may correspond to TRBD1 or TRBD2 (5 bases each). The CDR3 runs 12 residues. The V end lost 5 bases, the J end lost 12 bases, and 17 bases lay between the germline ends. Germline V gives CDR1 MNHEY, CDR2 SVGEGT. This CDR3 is CASSHPRGDRYF. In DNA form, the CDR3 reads TGTGCCAGCAGTCACCCTCGGGGAGACAGGTACTTC.

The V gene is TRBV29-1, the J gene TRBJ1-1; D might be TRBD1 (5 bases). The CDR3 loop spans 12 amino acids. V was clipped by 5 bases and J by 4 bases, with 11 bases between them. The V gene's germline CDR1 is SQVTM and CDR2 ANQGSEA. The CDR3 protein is CSVSRDGTEAFF. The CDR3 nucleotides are TGCAGCGTTTCCCGGGACGGCACTGAAGCTTTCTTT.

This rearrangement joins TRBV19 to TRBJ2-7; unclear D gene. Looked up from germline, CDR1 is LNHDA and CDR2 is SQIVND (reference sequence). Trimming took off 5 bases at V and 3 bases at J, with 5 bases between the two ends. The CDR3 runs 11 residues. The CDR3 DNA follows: TGTGCCAGTAGTTACAACTACGAGCAGTACTTC. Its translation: CASSYNYEQYF.

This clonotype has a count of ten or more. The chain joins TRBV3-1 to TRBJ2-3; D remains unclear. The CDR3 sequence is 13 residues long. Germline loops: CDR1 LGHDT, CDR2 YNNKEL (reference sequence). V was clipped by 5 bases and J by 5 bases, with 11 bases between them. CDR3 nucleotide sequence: TGTGCCAGCAGCAGACAACCCCAAGATACGCAGTATTTT. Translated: CASSRQPQDTQYF.

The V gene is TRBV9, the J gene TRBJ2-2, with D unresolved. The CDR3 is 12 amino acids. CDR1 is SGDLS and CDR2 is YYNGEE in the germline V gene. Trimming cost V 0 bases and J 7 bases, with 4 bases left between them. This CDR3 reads CASSVGRGELFF. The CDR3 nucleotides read TGTGCCAGCAGCGTAGGGCGCGGGGAGCTGTTTTTT.

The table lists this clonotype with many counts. This CDR3 is CASSPLAVGELFF. The CDR3 DNA reads as TGTGCCAGCAGCCCCCTAGCGGTCGGGGAGCTGTTTTTT. This rearrangement joins TRBV28 to TRBJ2-2, with TRBD2 matching over 7 bases. This CDR3 is 13 amino acids long. Trimming cost V 6 bases and J 7 bases; bases outside gene matches: 5. CDR1 is MDHEN, CDR2 SYDVKM, per germline.

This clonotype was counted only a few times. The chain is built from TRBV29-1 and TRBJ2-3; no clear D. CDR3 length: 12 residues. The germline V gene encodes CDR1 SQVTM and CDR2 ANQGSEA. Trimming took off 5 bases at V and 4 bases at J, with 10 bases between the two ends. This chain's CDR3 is CSVSRASDTQYF. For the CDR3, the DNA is TGCAGCGTTTCAAGGGCCTCAGATACGCAGTATTTT.

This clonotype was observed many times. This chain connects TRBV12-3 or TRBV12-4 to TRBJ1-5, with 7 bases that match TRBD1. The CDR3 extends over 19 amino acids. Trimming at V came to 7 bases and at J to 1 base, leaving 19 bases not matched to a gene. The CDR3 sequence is CASTRKGAPGSSSNQPQHF. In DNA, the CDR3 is TGTGCCAGCACTCGGAAGGGGGCGCCGGGGTCGTCCAGCAATCAGCCCCAGCATTTT.

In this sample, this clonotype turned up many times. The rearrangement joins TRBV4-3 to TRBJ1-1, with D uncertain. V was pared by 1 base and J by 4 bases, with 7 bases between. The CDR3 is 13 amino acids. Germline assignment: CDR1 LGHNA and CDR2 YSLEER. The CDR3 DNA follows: TGCGCCAGCAGCCAAGGGACCTCCACTGAAGCTTTCTTT. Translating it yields CASSQGTSTEAFF.

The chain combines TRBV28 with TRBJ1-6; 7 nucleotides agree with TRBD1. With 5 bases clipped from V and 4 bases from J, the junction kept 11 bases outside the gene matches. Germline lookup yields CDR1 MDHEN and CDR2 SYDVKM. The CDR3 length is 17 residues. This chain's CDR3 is CASSPRQGRGYNSPLHF. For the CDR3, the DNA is TGTGCCAGCAGTCCCCGACAGGGCCGAGGGTATAATTCACCCCTCCACTTT. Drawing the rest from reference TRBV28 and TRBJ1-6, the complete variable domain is DVKVTQSSRYLVKRTGEKVFLECVQDMDHENMFWYRQDPGLGLRLIYFSYDVKMKEKGDIPEGYSVSREKKERFSLILESASTNQTSMYLCASSPRQGRGYNSPLHFGNGTRLTVT.

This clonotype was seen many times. The CDR3 sequence: CASSQDGAAGYNSPLHF. For the CDR3, the DNA is TGCGCCAGCAGCCAAGACGGCGCAGCGGGGTATAATTCACCCCTCCACTTT. This sequence joins TRBV4-3 and TRBJ1-6; no reliable D call. CDR1 and CDR2 (germline): LGHNA, YSLEER. Trimming stripped 0 bases from V and 4 bases from J, with 13 bases between. The CDR3 extends over 17 amino acids.

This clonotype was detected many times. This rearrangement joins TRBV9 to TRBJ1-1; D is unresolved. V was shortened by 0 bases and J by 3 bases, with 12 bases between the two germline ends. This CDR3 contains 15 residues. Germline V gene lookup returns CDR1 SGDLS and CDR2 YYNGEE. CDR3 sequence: CASSVGSTWDTEAFF. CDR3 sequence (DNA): TGTGCCAGCAGCGTAGGAAGCACGTGGGACACTGAAGCTTTCTTT.

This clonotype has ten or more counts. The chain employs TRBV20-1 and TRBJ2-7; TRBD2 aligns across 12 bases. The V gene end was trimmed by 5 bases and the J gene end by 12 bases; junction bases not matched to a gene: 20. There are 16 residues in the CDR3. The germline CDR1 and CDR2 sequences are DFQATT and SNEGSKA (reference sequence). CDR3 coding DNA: TGCAGTGCTCCTCAGAGGACTAGCGGGGTCGGGGCGGATAGGTACTTC. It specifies CSAPQRTSGVGADRYF.

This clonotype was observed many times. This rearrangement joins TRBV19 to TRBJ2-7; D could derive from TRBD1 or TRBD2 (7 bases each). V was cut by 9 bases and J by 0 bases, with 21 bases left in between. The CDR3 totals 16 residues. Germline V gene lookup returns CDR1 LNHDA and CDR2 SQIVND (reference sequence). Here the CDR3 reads CASNTQGGYPSYEQYF. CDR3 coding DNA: TGTGCCAGCAACACCCAGGGGGGGTACCCCTCCTACGAGCAGTACTTC.

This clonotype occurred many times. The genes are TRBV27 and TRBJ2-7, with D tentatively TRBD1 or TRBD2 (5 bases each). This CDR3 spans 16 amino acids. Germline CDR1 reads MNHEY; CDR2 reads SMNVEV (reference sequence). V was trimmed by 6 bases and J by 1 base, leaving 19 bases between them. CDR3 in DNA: TGTGCCAGCAGCCTTGACGGGGCCTCTTTTTCCTACGAGCAGTACTTC. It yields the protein CASSLDGASFSYEQYF.

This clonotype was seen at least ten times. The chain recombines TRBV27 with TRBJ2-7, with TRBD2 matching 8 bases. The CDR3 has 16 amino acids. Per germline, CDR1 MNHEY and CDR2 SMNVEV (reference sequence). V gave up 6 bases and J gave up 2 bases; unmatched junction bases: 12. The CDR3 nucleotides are TGTGCCAGCAGCCTCTTGGGCGCGGGAGGCACCTACGAGCAGTACTTC. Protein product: CASSLLGAGGTYEQYF.

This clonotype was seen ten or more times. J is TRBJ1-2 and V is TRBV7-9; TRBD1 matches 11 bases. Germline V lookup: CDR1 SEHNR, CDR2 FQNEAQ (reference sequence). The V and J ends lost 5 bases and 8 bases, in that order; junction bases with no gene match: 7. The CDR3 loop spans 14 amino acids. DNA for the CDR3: TGTGCCAGCAGCCCCCGGACAGGGGGCGCGGGCTACACCTTC. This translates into CASSPRTGGAGYTF.

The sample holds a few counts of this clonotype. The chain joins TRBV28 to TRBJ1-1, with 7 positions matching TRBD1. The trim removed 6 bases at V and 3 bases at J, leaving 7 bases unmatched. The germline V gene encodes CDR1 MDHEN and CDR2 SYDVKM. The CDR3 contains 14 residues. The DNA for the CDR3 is TGTGCCAGCAGGCGACAGGGCCGTGACACTGAAGCTTTCTTT. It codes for CASRRQGRDTEAFF.

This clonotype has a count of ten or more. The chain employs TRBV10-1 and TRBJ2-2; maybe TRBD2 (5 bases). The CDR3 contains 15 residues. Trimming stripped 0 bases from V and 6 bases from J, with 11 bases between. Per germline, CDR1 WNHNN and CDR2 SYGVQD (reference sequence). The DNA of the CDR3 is TGCGCCAGCAGTGAGTCCGGGATGACCGCCGGGGAGCTGTTTTTT. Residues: CASSESGMTAGELFF.

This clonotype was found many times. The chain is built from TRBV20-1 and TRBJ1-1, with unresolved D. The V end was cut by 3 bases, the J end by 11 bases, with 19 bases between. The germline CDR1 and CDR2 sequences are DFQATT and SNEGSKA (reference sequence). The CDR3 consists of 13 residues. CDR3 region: CSAREPLALGAFF. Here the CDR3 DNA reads TGCAGTGCTAGGGAACCCTTGGCACTCGGGGCTTTCTTT.

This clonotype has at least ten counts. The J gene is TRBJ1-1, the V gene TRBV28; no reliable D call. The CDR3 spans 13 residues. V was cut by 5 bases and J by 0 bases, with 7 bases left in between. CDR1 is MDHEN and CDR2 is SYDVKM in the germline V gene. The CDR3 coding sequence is TGTGCCAGCAGTCGTCGCATGAACACTGAAGCTTTCTTT. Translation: CASSRRMNTEAFF.